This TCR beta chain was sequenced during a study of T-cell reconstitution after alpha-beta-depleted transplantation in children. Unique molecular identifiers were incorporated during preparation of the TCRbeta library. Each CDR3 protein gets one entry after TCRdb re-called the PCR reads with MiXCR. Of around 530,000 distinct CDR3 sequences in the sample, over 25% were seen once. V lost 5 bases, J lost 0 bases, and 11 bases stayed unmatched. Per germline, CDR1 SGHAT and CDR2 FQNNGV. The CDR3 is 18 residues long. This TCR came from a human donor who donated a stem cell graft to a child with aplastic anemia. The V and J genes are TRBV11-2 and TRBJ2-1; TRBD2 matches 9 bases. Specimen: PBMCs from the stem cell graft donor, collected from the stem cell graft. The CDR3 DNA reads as TGTGCCAGCAGCGCACGCCATAGCGGGAGCGGCTCCTACAATGAGCAGTTCTTC. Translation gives CASSARHSGSGSYNEQFF.